This TCR beta chain was found in a study of cytomegalovirus exposure and HLA in healthy donors (dated by TCRdb to the late 2010s). Turning to the overall study: According to a later analysis, the 120 or so validation repertoires were produced on the same platform as the roughly 600 repertoires of the first cohort. The study aimed to test whether signatures of past pathogen exposure could be identified by cataloging public T cell receptors. A separate validation cohort of roughly 130 different subjects was used in addition to the roughly 670-subject first cohort. To predict cytomegalovirus infection status, the study brought together high-throughput TCR immunosequencing, statistical association of individual TCRs with disease status, and machine learning.

Paper-wide results and their limitations: The authors suggested that the approach could potentially be extended to other disease states and immunological phenotypes. A later analysis lacked HLA typing for the validation cohort, so it scored co-occurrence in that cohort across all 120 or so repertoires. Three of the identified cytomegalovirus-associated TCR beta chains were confirmed in vitro to be specific for cytomegalovirus antigens. Of the cluster scores, 85% to 95% were above 0 in a later analysis, which found that TCRs clustered in the first cohort also tended to co-occur in the approximately 110 validation repertoires. The classifier was reported to diagnose cytomegalovirus status with high specificity and sensitivity in both the original cohort and the validation cohort. The study gave a list of more than 150 TCR beta chains associated with cytomegalovirus. Most TCR sequences were observed very rarely across donors, whereas some public TCRs were present in many individuals.

Notes on this clone: The antigen it recognizes is unknown. No much larger clone exists at a distance of one base, and base qualities are not known.

The donors were included in the validation cohort of over a hundred subjects, a group kept apart from the roughly 610-subject first cohort. V and J lose 5 bases and 10 bases, and a span of 11 bases separates them. The CDR3 measures 12 amino acids from cysteine to phenylalanine. The sequence is cut down to CDR3 DNA, 36 bases in frame from base 1. From the germline V gene, CDR1 is SGHTA and CDR2 is FQGNSA. To prepare the library, the immunoSEQ multiplex PCR assay was applied. The authors processed their data as follows. A statistical classification framework was built for diagnosing cytomegalovirus status from the catalog of TCR beta chain sequences. This is the immuneACCESS table as TCRdb keeps it, with only in-frame sequences that have V and J called. A part of the clones is gone; compared with another copy, unresolved V genes explain less than half, and the rest is unexplained. The DNA was the basis for D and trimming; V, J and clone size are from that table. The sample table lists some 85,000 clones, roughly 96% of them with a count of one. About 1.3% of the sample belongs to the ten largest clones.

Specimen: PBMCs. The rearrangement combines TRBV7-2 with TRBJ1-4, and the D gene may be TRBD1, 5 bases matching. The receptor was derived from a woman between 18 and 30 years old in good health and CMV-seronegative. The CDR3 corresponds to CASSPRDGKLFF. The nucleotides read TGTGCCAGCAGCCCCAGGGATGGAAAACTGTTTTTT.